This TCR beta chain was identified in a study of sequential checkpoint blockade in melanoma. The wider study: About 88 pretreatment tumor DNA samples were TCRβ immunosequenced. Roughly 20 patients had tumor biopsies before treatment and at week 13.

Documented treatment: randomized to nivolumab then ipilimumab (arm A) or the reverse (arm B). No patient had prior DNA-damaging chemotherapy. Produced via immunoSEQ multiplex PCR; TCRdb's table is partial and in-frame only. The data contain fewer than 4,000 clones, about 19% of them singletons. This clone has just a few counts. V gave up 3 bases and J gave up 0 bases; unmatched junction bases: 9. CDR3 length equals 18 residues. CDR1 and CDR2 (germline): GTSNPN, SVGIG (reference sequence). This chain joins TRBV30 and TRBJ2-6; 9 bases align to TRBD2. The starting material was tumor tissue (inferred from file names), obtained from a patient given nivolumab and ipilimumab in sequence. The origin of this receptor is a human donor with melanoma. The CDR3 DNA reads TGTGCCTGGAGCCAATCGGGACTAGCTATCTCTGGGGCCAACGTCCTGACTTTC. Amino acids: CAWSQSGLAISGANVLTF.